One and the same sample provided the 20 T cell receptor beta chains below, sequenced in a study of beta chain features in type 1 diabetes. No antigen is known for these receptors. Expressed TCRB transcripts were sequenced after all isolated RNA was converted to cDNA. The data were produced by immunoSEQ multiplex PCR, yet TCRdb's version contains in-frame clones alone and is incomplete. The sample lists 600,000 to 700,000 clones; around 15% were seen once. Study-level findings and limits: When Type 1 diabetes patients were examined, their TCRB CDR3s proved moderately but significantly shorter in all four CD4+ subsets.

Input material: naive CD4+ T cells from blood. These receptors were obtained from a man aged 18 to 29 with type 1 diabetes.

This chain connects TRBV6-6 to TRBJ2-7, with D unresolved. CDR3 size: 16 residues. The germline gives CDR1 MNHNY, CDR2 SVGAGI (reference sequence). Deletions cut 2 bases from V and 6 bases from J, with 20 bases between. The CDR3 loop is CASSYISSPQRSEQYF. In DNA form, the CDR3 reads TGTGCCAGCAGTTACATCAGTAGCCCTCAAAGAAGCGAGCAGTACTTC.

The rearrangement uses TRBV5-4 and TRBJ2-7, with D tentatively TRBD1 or TRBD2 (5 bases each). The CDR3 loop spans 16 amino acids. Germline CDR1 is SGHNT and CDR2 is YYREEE (reference sequence). Trimming removed 2 bases at V and 3 bases at J, with 18 bases between. The CDR3 bases are TGTGCCAGCAGCTTACATTATGGGACGGAGGTCTACGAGCAGTACTTC. Translation: CASSLHYGTEVYEQYF.

J is TRBJ1-3 and V is TRBV28; 8 bases are shared with TRBD1. The CDR3 has 14 residues. V gave up 6 bases and J gave up 3 bases; unmatched junction bases: 4. Germline-derived CDR1 and CDR2 are MDHEN and SYDVKM. This CDR3 is CASRTGTGGNTIYF. CDR3 nucleotides: TGTGCCAGCAGAACGGGGACAGGTGGAAACACCATATATTTT. Full variable domain (missing parts from reference TRBV28 and TRBJ1-3): DVKVTQSSRYLVKRTGEKVFLECVQDMDHENMFWYRQDPGLGLRLIYFSYDVKMKEKGDIPEGYSVSREKKERFSLILESASTNQTSMYLCASRTGTGGNTIYFGEGSWLTVV.

In this sample, this clone turned up a few times. The chain joins TRBV4-2 to TRBJ1-4; 8 bases are shared with TRBD1. Germline CDR1 LGHNA, CDR2 YNFKEQ. The CDR3 runs 15 residues. V dropped 5 bases and J dropped 8; count of bases not matched to a gene: 10. The CDR3 is CASSEMTGVREKLFF. The CDR3 nucleotides read TGTGCCAGCAGCGAAATGACAGGGGTGAGAGAAAAACTGTTTTTT.

This clone was seen more than once but under ten times. The rearrangement joins TRBV4-2 to TRBJ2-5; 8 bases align to TRBD2. The germline CDR1 and CDR2 sequences are LGHNA and YNFKEQ. J gave up 4 bases and V 1 base, and 5 bases lay outside the gene matches. This CDR3 has 15 amino acids. The CDR3 region has the DNA TGTGCCAGCAGCCAAGTTTTTAGCGGGATAGAGACCCAGTACTTC. It encodes CASSQVFSGIETQYF.

The chain is built from TRBV5-6 and TRBJ2-5; 8 bases fit TRBD1. The CDR3 contains 15 residues. Germline values: CDR1 SGHDT, CDR2 YYEEEE. With 2 bases clipped from V and 4 bases from J, the junction kept 7 bases outside the gene matches. Written as DNA, the CDR3 is TGTGCCAGCAGCTTCGGCAGGGGGCATGGAGAGACCCAGTACTTC. Protein product: CASSFGRGHGETQYF.

This clone was counted only a few times. The chain couples TRBV5-6 to TRBJ1-6; 7 nucleotides align to TRBD1. V dropped 3 bases and J dropped 9; count of bases not matched to a gene: 12. CDR3 length: 16 residues. Per germline, CDR1 SGHDT and CDR2 YYEEEE. The CDR3 coding sequence is TGTGCCAGCAGCTCCCTTTTTACAGGGGCGGGTTCACCCCTCCACTTT. Translated: CASSSLFTGAGSPLHF.

The chain carries TRBV27 and TRBJ1-6, with 8 nucleotides matching TRBD1. With V trimmed by 5 bases and J by 8 bases, 8 bases remained unmatched. The CDR3 has 15 amino acids. The germline CDR1 and CDR2 sequences are MNHEY and SMNVEV (reference sequence). CDR3 loop: CASSPGQGRDSPLHF. The CDR3 nucleotides are TGTGCCAGCAGTCCCGGACAGGGTAGGGATTCACCCCTCCACTTT.

As to this clone: The junction and the germline gene differ at one end; a read error may be behind it. The chain uses TRBV4-1 and TRBJ2-4, with D uncertain. The CDR3 consists of 16 residues. The V gene's germline CDR1 is MGHRA and CDR2 YSYEKL. The CDR3 protein is CASSQGWTPGKNIQYF. CDR3 coding DNA: TGTGCCAGCAGCCAAGGATGGACCCCCGGGAAAAACATTCAGTACTTC.

The genes are TRBV7-9 and TRBJ2-4, with a weak D call TRBD1 (5 bases). This CDR3 has 16 residues. The V and J ends lost 5 bases and 3 bases respectively, with 17 bases between them. Germline lookup yields CDR1 SEHNR and CDR2 FQNEAQ (reference sequence). CDR3 loop: CASSPLRVRGKNIQYF. CDR3 nucleotides: TGTGCCAGCAGCCCCCTCAGGGTTAGGGGCAAAAACATTCAGTACTTC.

The chain is built from TRBV6-1 and TRBJ2-1, with D tentatively TRBD1 (5 bases). V was pared by 4 bases and J by 3 bases, with 10 bases between. Germline V gene sequence: CDR1 MNHNS, CDR2 SASEGT. The CDR3 contains 14 residues. DNA for the CDR3: TGTGCCAGCAGTGTACGGACAAGCTACAATGAGCAGTTCTTC. Translating it yields CASSVRTSYNEQFF.

This chain joins TRBV30 and TRBJ1-1; D is ambiguous. Germline V gene lookup returns CDR1 GTSNPN and CDR2 SVGIG (reference sequence). The CDR3 totals 13 residues. Trimming stripped 2 bases from V and 2 bases from J, with 9 bases between. In DNA form, the CDR3 reads TGTGCCTGGAGTATTGGAGCAAACACTGAAGCTTTCTTT. Its translation: CAWSIGANTEAFF.

This clone has a handful of counts. The chain links TRBV4-1 to TRBJ2-7, with D perhaps matching TRBD1 or TRBD2 (5 bases each). This CDR3 has 13 residues. In germline, CDR1 is MGHRA, CDR2 YSYEKL. V lost 0 bases and J 9 bases, leaving 12 bases between the germline ends. The CDR3 protein is CASSQDEGFRQYF. DNA of the CDR3: TGCGCCAGCAGCCAAGATGAGGGGTTTAGGCAGTACTTC.

V gene TRBV9 combines with J gene TRBJ1-6, with D unclear. The germline V gene has CDR1 SGDLS and CDR2 YYNGEE. This CDR3 has 13 residues. V lost 3 bases and J lost 3, with 4 bases in between. For the CDR3, the DNA is TGTGCCAGCAGCGACCTCTATAATTCACCCCTCCACTTT. The encoded protein is CASSDLYNSPLHF.

This clone was counted only a few times. The chain couples TRBV4-2 to TRBJ1-1; D not certain. Trimming pared 0 bases from V and 8 bases from J, leaving 10 bases between. This CDR3 is built from 13 residues. The germline gives CDR1 LGHNA, CDR2 YNFKEQ. CDR3 protein: CASSQDNGLEAFF. DNA for the CDR3: TGTGCCAGCAGCCAAGATAACGGGTTAGAAGCTTTCTTT.

This clone came up a few times. V usage is TRBV14 and J usage is TRBJ1-1; no definite D call. Trimming cost V 4 bases and J 0 bases, with 6 bases left between them. Germline CDR1 SGHDN, CDR2 FVKESK. The CDR3 contains 13 residues. DNA of the CDR3: TGTGCCAGCAGCCTGCCCATGAACACTGAAGCTTTCTTT. This gives the protein CASSLPMNTEAFF.

This clone came up a few times. The CDR3 DNA reads TGTGCCAGCAGTTTACCCCCCGGGCGATATGGCTACACCTTC. Residues: CASSLPPGRYGYTF. The chain combines TRBV28 with TRBJ1-2; D unresolved. Trimming cost V 2 bases and J 5 bases, with 12 bases left between them. Germline-derived CDR1 and CDR2 are MDHEN and SYDVKM. This CDR3 contains 14 residues.

This clone occurred a few times. This rearrangement joins TRBV30 to TRBJ1-6; D not resolved. V dropped 5 bases and J dropped 0 bases, with 5 bases sitting between them. The CDR3 totals 13 residues. CDR1 and CDR2 (germline): GTSNPN, SVGIG (reference sequence). In nucleotides, the CDR3 is TGTGCCTGGCAGCCCTCCTATAATTCACCCCTCCACTTT. Amino acids: CAWQPSYNSPLHF. The variable domain in full, with the rest retrieved from reference TRBV30 and TRBJ1-6, is SQTIHQWPATLVQPVGSPLSLECTVEGTSNPNLYWYRQAAGRGLQLLFYSVGIGQISSEVPQNLSASRPQDRQFILSSKKLLLSDSGFYLCAWQPSYNSPLHFGNGTRLTVT.

Only a few counts were recorded for this clone. This chain links TRBV5-6 with TRBJ2-3; 9 bases fit TRBD2. The germline V gene has CDR1 SGHDT and CDR2 YYEEEE. The CDR3 loop spans 15 amino acids. V shed 2 bases, J shed 6 bases, and the junction held 7 bases outside the gene matches. CDR3 coding DNA: TGTGCCAGCAGCTTCCTAGCGGGGTTCATTGATACGCAGTATTTT. Translating gives CASSFLAGFIDTQYF.

This clone was picked up a small number of times. The chain recombines TRBV4-2 with TRBJ1-2; the match to TRBD1 covers 7 bases. In germline, CDR1 is LGHNA, CDR2 YNFKEQ. CDR3 length: 15 residues. The ends lost 0 bases at V and 4 bases at J; junction bases unmatched: 5. The CDR3: CASSQDRSGGYGYTF. The CDR3 bases are TGTGCCAGCAGCCAAGATCGGTCAGGGGGCTATGGCTACACCTTC.